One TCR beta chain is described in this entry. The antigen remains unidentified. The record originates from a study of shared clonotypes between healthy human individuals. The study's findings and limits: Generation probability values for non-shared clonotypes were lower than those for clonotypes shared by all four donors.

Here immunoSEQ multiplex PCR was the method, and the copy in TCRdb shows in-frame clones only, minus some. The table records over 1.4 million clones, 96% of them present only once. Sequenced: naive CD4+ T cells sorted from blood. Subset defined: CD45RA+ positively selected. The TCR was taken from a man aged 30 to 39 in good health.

In DNA, the CDR3 is TGTGCCAGCACTTACCAGACTAGCGGGAGCTATGAGCAGTTCTTC. Its protein product is CASTYQTSGSYEQFF. The chain couples TRBV2 to TRBJ2-1, with 12 positions matching TRBD2. This CDR3 spans 15 amino acids. The germline CDR1 and CDR2 sequences are SNHLY and FYNNEI. V shed 7 bases, J shed 8 bases, and the junction held 9 bases outside the gene matches.